The 27 T cell receptor beta chains given below trace back to one sample, sequenced in a study of blood T cells in healthy people across ages. For the second PCR, which ran for about 7 to 11 cycles, a sample-barcoded 5' primer and a J-beta primer mix were used. MiXCR was run by TCRdb on the 5' RACE reads, yielding one entry per CDR3 protein. This sample has about 700,000 distinct CDR3 sequences, with 32% found just once. The sample taken for sequencing was blood. Receptors originate from a woman older than 75 in good health.

This clonotype was seen ten or more times. This sequence joins TRBV20-1 and TRBJ2-2; 12 nucleotides line up with TRBD2. V lost 0 bases and J lost 3; bases outside the gene matches: 14. CDR1 is DFQATT and CDR2 is SNEGSKA in the germline V gene (reference sequence). The CDR3 is 20 residues long. CDR3 sequence reads: CSARDLVTLAGGPDTGELFF. The CDR3 DNA is TGCAGTGCTAGAGATCTCGTGACGCTAGCGGGGGGGCCGGACACCGGGGAGCTGTTTTTT.

This clonotype was recorded at least ten times. The chain is built from TRBV28 and TRBJ2-7; TRBD1 aligns across 10 bases. CDR1 MDHEN and CDR2 SYDVKM come from the germline V gene. The V segment lost 8 bases and the J segment 3 bases; nucleotides outside the gene matches: 7. The CDR3 has 14 amino acids. This CDR3 reads CASLLGQGSYEQYF. The DNA for the CDR3 is TGTGCCAGCCTTTTGGGACAGGGGAGCTACGAGCAGTACTTC.

CDR3 in amino acids: CAWTSSDTQYF. In nucleotides, the CDR3 is TGTGCCTGGACAAGCTCGGATACGCAGTATTTT. This chain links TRBV30 with TRBJ2-3, with no clear D. The germline CDR1 and CDR2 sequences are GTSNPN and SVGIG (reference sequence). V was shortened by 4 bases and J by 6 bases, with 8 bases between the two germline ends. There are 11 residues in the CDR3.

The V gene is TRBV30, the J gene TRBJ2-2; D uncertain. Trimming removed 0 bases at V and 6 bases at J, with 2 bases between. Germline V gene data show CDR1 as GTSNPN and CDR2 as SVGIG (reference sequence). CDR3 length equals 11 residues. The CDR3 DNA is TGTGCCTGGAGTGTAGCCGGGGAGCTGTTTTTT. Protein: CAWSVAGELFF.

The V call is TRBV7-9, the J call TRBJ1-1; no clear D. Between the trimmed V and J ends, which lost 2 bases and 0 bases, there was a span of 10 bases. Germline V lookup: CDR1 SEHNR, CDR2 FQNEAQ (reference sequence). This CDR3 is built from 15 residues. CDR3 coding DNA: TGTGCCAGCAGCTTAAACCCGAGGATGAACACTGAAGCTTTCTTT. Protein: CASSLNPRMNTEAFF.

To note about this clonotype: A much larger clone is a single base away; this may be a read error. The rearrangement links TRBV7-3 to TRBJ2-5, with TRBD2 matching over 8 bases. Looked up from germline, CDR1 is SGHTA and CDR2 is FQGTGA. The CDR3 length is 16 residues. The CDR3 reads CASGLRGGGPGETQYF. The CDR3 region has the DNA TGTGCCAGCGGCTTAAGAGGCGGGGGGCCAGGAGAGACCCAGTACTTC.

This clonotype was recorded many times. The chain is built from TRBV20-1 and TRBJ2-7, with no clear D. Germline CDR1 is DFQATT and CDR2 is SNEGSKA (reference sequence). Trimming stripped 0 bases from V and 3 bases from J, with 9 bases between. The CDR3 has 13 amino acids. CDR3 in DNA: TGCAGTGCTAGAGACCCTTCTGGCTACGAGCAGTACTTC. Translating gives CSARDPSGYEQYF.

This clonotype came up once. The rearrangement uses TRBV5-6 and TRBJ2-4; 8 bases map to TRBD1. The V segment lost 3 bases and the J segment 3 bases; nucleotides outside the gene matches: 5. The CDR3 runs 15 residues. The germline V gene encodes CDR1 SGHDT and CDR2 YYEEEE. In DNA, the CDR3 is TGTGCCAGCAGCTCAGGGGGCTGGGGCAAAAACATTCAGTACTTC. It translates to CASSSGGWGKNIQYF.

With respect to this clonotype: This CDR3 is missing its conserved last phenylalanine or tryptophan, likely due to a read error. The V call is TRBV2, the J call TRBJ1-5; TRBD1 agrees at 7 bases. The V segment lost 4 bases and the J segment 3 bases; nucleotides outside the gene matches: 6. CDR3 length: 15 residues. Germline values: CDR1 SNHLY, CDR2 FYNNEI. The CDR3 protein is CASSGLGQINQPQHL. CDR3 sequence (DNA): TGTGCCAGCAGTGGCCTGGGACAGATCAATCAGCCCCAGCATTTG.

This clonotype has a count of ten or more. The chain couples TRBV3-1 to TRBJ1-2, with a possible D match to TRBD1 (5 bases). The CDR3 consists of 16 residues. The germline CDR1 and CDR2 sequences are LGHDT and YNNKEL (reference sequence). Trimming took off 4 bases at V and 1 base at J, with 16 bases between the two ends. The CDR3 protein is CASSRVGGRRNYGYTF. The CDR3 DNA sequence: TGTGCCAGCAGCCGGGTCGGGGGAAGACGTAACTATGGCTACACCTTC. The variable domain in full, completed from reference TRBV3-1 and TRBJ1-2, reads DTAVSQTPKYLVTQMGNDKSIKCEQNLGHDTMYWYKQDSKKFLKIMFSYNNKELIINETVPNRFSPKSPDKAHLNLHINSLELGDSAVYFCASSRVGGRRNYGYTFGSGTRLTVV.

The chain couples TRBV5-6 to TRBJ1-1, with a possible D match to TRBD1 (5 bases). V shed 6 bases and J shed 0 bases, with 9 bases lying between them. The CDR3 runs 13 residues. Germline V gene data show CDR1 as SGHDT and CDR2 as YYEEEE. The CDR3 spells CASTRQLNTEAFF. The CDR3 DNA sequence: TGTGCCAGCACCCGACAGTTGAACACTGAAGCTTTCTTT.

With respect to this clonotype: A read error may explain this, as a much larger clone is one base away. V gene TRBV24-1 combines with J gene TRBJ2-6; D gene uncertain. From germline, CDR1 is KGHDR and CDR2 SFDVKD. The CDR3 has 16 residues. CDR3 residues: CATSDRRVSWANVLTF. The CDR3 DNA reads TGTGCCACCAGTGACAGAAGAGTCTCTTGGGCCAACGTCCTGACTTTC.

This clonotype appeared many times. One base away lies a much larger clone, so this may be a sequencing read error. The chain joins TRBV29-1 to TRBJ2-7, with D possibly being TRBD1 or TRBD2 (5 bases each). The V gene's germline CDR1 is SQVTM and CDR2 ANQGSEA. The CDR3 spans 11 residues. Trimming removed 4 bases from V and 3 bases from J, with 7 bases in between. The CDR3 region has the DNA TGCAGCGTTGCTGGGGGCTACGAGCAGTACTTC. It codes for CSVAGGYEQYF.

As for this clonotype: This could be a read error, since a much larger clone is one nucleotide away. The chain uses TRBV6-5 and TRBJ2-5; D uncertain. The germline gives CDR1 MNHEY, CDR2 SVGAGI. The V end lost 9 bases, the J end lost 1 base, and 9 bases lay between the germline ends. The CDR3 has 12 residues. CDR3 amino acids: CARGLVQETQYF. In DNA, the CDR3 is TGTGCCAGGGGCTTAGTCCAAGAGACCCAGTACTTC.

Note on this clonotype: A much larger clone differs from this one at a single base, so this may be a read error. The gene calls are TRBV7-8 and TRBJ1-2, with D possibly matching TRBD1 (5 bases). V was trimmed by 8 bases and J by 4 bases, leaving 14 bases between them. There are 13 residues in the CDR3. CDR1 is SGHVS and CDR2 is FQNEAQ in the germline V gene. In DNA form, the CDR3 reads TGTGCCAGCCTCGGAGGGGACCGCTATGGCTACACCTTC. Residues: CASLGGDRYGYTF.

The rearrangement joins TRBV6-1 to TRBJ1-2; TRBD1 agrees at 7 bases. Germline values: CDR1 MNHNS, CDR2 SASEGT. The trim removed 7 bases at V and 8 bases at J, leaving 10 bases unmatched. This CDR3 region has 13 residues. The CDR3: CASTPGGVRGYTF. The CDR3 coding sequence is TGTGCCAGCACCCCAGGGGGGGTTCGAGGCTACACCTTC.

The chain joins TRBV7-6 to TRBJ1-5; D unresolved. The V gene lost 1 base and the J gene lost 3 bases, with 10 bases spanning the gap. This CDR3 comprises 15 residues. Germline CDR1 is SGHVS and CDR2 is FNYEAQ. CDR3 amino acids: CASSLEPGLNQPQHF. The CDR3 nucleotides are TGTGCCAGCAGCTTAGAGCCGGGCCTCAATCAGCCCCAGCATTTT.

This clonotype showed up many times. CDR3 coding DNA: TGTGCCAGCAGTTACGAGGGGGTCAGCACAGATACGCAGTATTTT. It is translated as CASSYEGVSTDTQYF. The J gene is TRBJ2-3, the V gene TRBV6-6; D possibly corresponds to TRBD1 (6 bases). The V end was cut by 2 bases, the J end by 0 bases, with 9 bases between. Germline V gene lookup returns CDR1 MNHNY and CDR2 SVGAGI (reference sequence). The CDR3 has 15 amino acids.

This clonotype occurred many times. The chain uses TRBV5-1 and TRBJ1-1; D gene ambiguous. The germline V gene encodes CDR1 SGHRS and CDR2 YFSETQ. With 4 bases removed from V and 1 base from J, the gap between germline ends came to 14 bases. The CDR3 spans 15 residues. CDR3 in amino acids: CASSPTIGKNTEAFF. CDR3 DNA: TGCGCCAGCAGCCCGACGATCGGAAAGAACACTGAAGCTTTCTTT.

A remark on this clonotype: A much larger clone is a single base away; this may be a read error. The J gene is TRBJ2-1, the V gene TRBV9; tentative D call: TRBD2 (6 bases). The ends were cut back, 4 bases at V and 7 bases at J, with 18 bases in the middle. Germline lookup yields CDR1 SGDLS and CDR2 YYNGEE. The CDR3 totals 15 residues. CDR3 sequence reads: CASSSNGEELNEQFF. The CDR3, as DNA: TGTGCCAGCAGCAGCAATGGGGAGGAGTTAAATGAGCAGTTCTTC.

The gene calls are TRBV7-6 and TRBJ2-1, with a weak D call TRBD2 (7 bases). V lost 1 base and J lost 7, with 14 bases in between. CDR3 length: 15 residues. Germline V gene data show CDR1 as SGHVS and CDR2 as FNYEAQ. As DNA, the CDR3 is TGTGCCAGCAGCTTAGAGGGACGGGGGGCGAATGAGCAGTTCTTC. Residues: CASSLEGRGANEQFF.

In its sample, this clonotype was seen many times. The rearrangement joins TRBV14 to TRBJ2-1; D possibly corresponds to TRBD2 (6 bases). CDR1 is SGHDN, CDR2 FVKESK, per germline. The CDR3 sequence is 16 residues long. Trimming took off 4 bases at V and 3 bases at J, with 16 bases between the two ends. The CDR3 sequence is CASSRKGLASYNEQFF. The DNA for the CDR3 is TGTGCCAGCAGCCGAAAGGGGCTAGCGAGCTACAATGAGCAGTTCTTC.

This clonotype was detected a few times. A much bigger clone sits one base away, suggesting this may be a read error. The CDR3 region has the DNA TGCGCCAGCAGCCGGGACAGGTTCGGGGGTGAGCAGTTCTTC. It is translated as CASSRDRFGGEQFF. The gene calls are TRBV5-1 and TRBJ2-1, with 8 positions matching TRBD1. With 4 bases clipped from V and 9 bases from J, the junction kept 9 bases outside the gene matches. Germline V gives CDR1 SGHRS, CDR2 YFSETQ. CDR3 size: 14 residues.

The chain combines TRBV10-3 with TRBJ2-7; D is perhaps TRBD1 (6 bases). CDR3 length equals 14 residues. Germline V gene data show CDR1 as ENHRY and CDR2 as SYGVKD. V was pared by 2 bases and J by 2 bases, with 10 bases between. The CDR3 coding sequence is TGTGCCATCAGTGAGGGGGGCAGCACCTACGAGCAGTACTTC. Its translation is CAISEGGSTYEQYF.

This chain joins TRBV4-1 and TRBJ2-1; no definite D call. The V end was cut by 0 bases, the J end by 5 bases, with 8 bases between. The CDR3 loop spans 14 amino acids. Germline CDR1 and CDR2: MGHRA and YSYEKL. CDR3 DNA sequence: TGCGCCAGCAGCCAAGACCAGACAAACAATGAGCAGTTCTTC. Its translation is CASSQDQTNNEQFF.

In this sample, this clonotype turned up many times. The chain couples TRBV5-6 to TRBJ2-7; 7 bases match TRBD1. CDR3 length equals 13 residues. Trimming at V came to 4 bases and at J to 4 bases, leaving 5 bases not matched to a gene. Germline V gene sequence: CDR1 SGHDT, CDR2 YYEEEE. The CDR3 loop reads CASSQGVRYEQYF. CDR3 nucleotide sequence: TGTGCCAGCAGCCAGGGGGTCCGGTACGAGCAGTACTTC.

In this sample, this clonotype turned up many times. This chain joins TRBV4-2 and TRBJ2-7, with D possibly matching TRBD1 (5 bases). The CDR3 consists of 14 residues. The germline V gene encodes CDR1 LGHNA and CDR2 YNFKEQ. V was cut by 5 bases and J by 2 bases, with 13 bases left in between. CDR3 nucleotide sequence: TGTGCCAGCAGCACCAGGGCCGGGCCCTACGAGCAGTACTTC. It translates to CASSTRAGPYEQYF.